This T cell receptor (beta chain) was observed in a study of blood T cell repertoires in COVID-19 (dated by TCRdb to about 2020). In the study overall: The collaborator samples originated in the United States, Italy and Spain and spanned the acute and convalescent phases of COVID-19. The material from the prospective study consisted of cDNA or gDNA derived from T cells, B-cell-depleted T cells, or PBMCs. Deeply sampled blood TCRbeta repertoires from subjects exposed to, actively infected with, or recovered from COVID-19 were included in the dataset. The repertoires were released in a freely available public database meant as a resource for research on the immune response to SARS-CoV-2. Samples came from the ongoing ImmuneRACE study (first 160 participants) plus 1,254 subjects from 6 global collaborators. Nearly every sample came with metadata listing a de-identified subject ID, COVID-19 status, age in years and sex. Where available, HLA class I and class II types were obtained from metadata supplied by the sample provider rather than from assay-based typing. Points the paper makes about the study in general: The amount of clinical and demographic metadata varied by source and participant and was provided uncurated.

The immunoSEQ Assay, a bias-controlled multiplex PCR, was used to amplify TCRbeta CDR3 regions from genomic DNA. In the original analysis: Within the assay, amplification of reference gene primers was used to estimate how many nucleated cells each sample contained. To quantify the absolute abundance of each unique TCRbeta CDR3 rearrangement, sequence reads were collapsed and filtered. For each sample, productive Simpson clonality was calculated as the square root of Simpson's diversity index across productive rearrangements. The table comes from immuneACCESS by way of TCRdb, which keeps in-frame sequences with V and J called. Part of the clones is missing from these tables; in studies checked, under half for an unresolved V gene and the rest for unknown reasons. That table gives V, J and clone size, and the DNA gave D and trimming. The sample table lists tens of thousands of clones, approximately 90% of them with a count of one. The top ten constitute under 4.5% of the sample.

Each collaborating institution followed its own protocols to collect whole blood in K2EDTA tubes. For TCRbeta analysis, collaborators shipped samples in one of three forms: frozen whole blood, isolated PBMCs, or DNA extracted from either of those sample types. Regarding this clone: Its antigen remains undetermined. No much larger clone is present one base from it, and per-base qualities are unavailable.

V and J lose 1 base and 1 base, and a span of 7 bases separates them. From a lookup of the germline V gene, CDR1 and CDR2 are SGHTA and FQGNSA. Taken from cysteine to phenylalanine, the CDR3 has 15 residues. The retained sequence is limited to the CDR3, 45 bases, with the frame set at the first base. The sample comprised peripheral blood. The sequence was obtained from a man aged 55 to 69 with acute or convalescent COVID-19. The chain uses TRBV7-2 and TRBJ2-2, with the D gene call left open. The DNA sequence reads TGTGCCAGCAGCTTAGTCGCGGAGAACACCGGGGAGCTGTTTTTT. This sequence encodes CASSLVAENTGELFF.